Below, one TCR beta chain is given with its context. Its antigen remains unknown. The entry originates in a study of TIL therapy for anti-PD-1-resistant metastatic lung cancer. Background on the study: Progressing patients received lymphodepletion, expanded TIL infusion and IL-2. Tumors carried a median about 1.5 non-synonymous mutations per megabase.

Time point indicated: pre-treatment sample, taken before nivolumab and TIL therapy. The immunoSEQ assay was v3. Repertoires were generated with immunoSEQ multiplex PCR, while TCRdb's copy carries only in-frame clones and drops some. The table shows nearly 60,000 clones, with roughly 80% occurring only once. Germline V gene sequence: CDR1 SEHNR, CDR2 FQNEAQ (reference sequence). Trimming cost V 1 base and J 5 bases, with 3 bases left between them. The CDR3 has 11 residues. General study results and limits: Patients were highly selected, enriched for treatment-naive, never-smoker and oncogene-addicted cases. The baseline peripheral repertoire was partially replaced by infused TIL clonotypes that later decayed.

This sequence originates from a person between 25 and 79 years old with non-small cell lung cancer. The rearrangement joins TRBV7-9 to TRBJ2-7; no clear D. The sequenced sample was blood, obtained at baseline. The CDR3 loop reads CASSLGDEQYF. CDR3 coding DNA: TGTGCCAGCAGCTTAGGGGACGAGCAGTACTTC.